This entry is about one T cell receptor beta chain. The antigen is unknown. TCRdb reanalysed the reads using MiXCR and keeps one entry per CDR3 protein. The sample has roughly 500,000 distinct CDR3 sequences, about 33% seen once. In germline, CDR1 is LGHNT, CDR2 FRNRAP. Unmatched junction bases numbered 6, after V lost 0 bases and J lost 5 bases. The CDR3 totals 16 residues. The data belong to a study of T cell repertoires in cytomegalovirus infection. Study background: CMV epitopes used comprised recently identified HLA-C-restricted ones and well-studied HLA-B-restricted ones. Public TCR beta signatures were indicative of both CMV infection and a matching HLA type. Broader study findings: HLA-C-restricted CMV clonotypes gave the most frequent clonotype in two of eight donors. Carriers of CMV and the relevant HLA type were discriminated by public TCR beta frequency.

This chain joins TRBV12-5 and TRBJ2-3, with 9 positions matching TRBD2. This clonotype was obtained from a human donor in good health (CMV status not recorded). Some clones in this sample may be carry-over from other donors' samples. The input for sequencing was cultured PBMCs, taken from culture after CMV antigen stimulation. The DNA of the CDR3 is TGTGCTAGTGGTTTGGTACGGCGGGAGGGGGAAGATACGCAGTATTTT. Its protein is CASGLVRREGEDTQYF.